The TCR beta chain under discussion was sequenced for a study of T cell responses to AZD1222 COVID-19 vaccine. About the research overall: Pooling was applied to second doses at about 4 or about 12 weeks.

V was cut by 6 bases and J by 5 bases, with 11 bases left in between. Germline CDR1 MNHEY, CDR2 SMNVEV (reference sequence). The CDR3 runs 13 residues. A remark on this clone: Its antigen is as yet unknown.

Study-wide results and limits: With two AZD1222 doses given, Spike-specific TCR breadth and depth both rose. The donors showed a predominance of white British ancestry and of females, with possible underestimation of clonal diversity. Of spike-specific TCRs, nearly half reportedly target regions left unmutated in variants.

The repertoire was sequenced with immunoSEQ multiplex PCR; TCRdb's copy has only in-frame clones and lacks some. The sample lists 120,000 to 150,000 clones, around nine tenths occurring once. The TCR sequence derives from an adult in good health. The chain links TRBV27 to TRBJ1-5, with D uncertain. Specimen: peripheral blood, collected on day 0 of AZD1222 vaccination. The CDR3 spells CASREIDDQPQHF. CDR3 nucleotides: TGTGCCAGCAGAGAGATAGACGATCAGCCCCAGCATTTT.